These 18 T cell receptor beta chains share one sample of origin, sequenced in a study of circulating and synovial CD4+ cells in juvenile arthritis. TCRdb's copy holds only in-frame clones and misses some; the assay was immunoSEQ multiplex PCR. The sample records about 36,000 clones, about 94% being singletons. The material sequenced was CD4+ T cells from blood. The receptor source for this set is a human donor with juvenile idiopathic arthritis.

The rearrangement uses TRBV7-5 and TRBJ2-3; the D call of TRBD1 is as the table states it, not checked on the DNA. TRBV7-5 is given as a pseudogene. The CDR3 contains 15 residues. The CDR3 protein is CARSATGALTDTQYF. In DNA, the CDR3 is TGTGCCAGAAGCGCGACAGGGGCTCTCACAGATACGCAGTATTTT.

This chain joins TRBV5-4 and TRBJ2-5, with 11 nucleotides matching TRBD2. Germline CDR1 reads SGHNT; CDR2 reads YYREEE (reference sequence). The V segment lost 4 bases and the J segment 1 base; nucleotides outside the gene matches: 3. This CDR3 contains 15 residues. CDR3 nucleotides: TGTGCCAGCAGCCCCGGACTAGCGGGCCAAGAGACCCAGTACTTC. Amino acid sequence: CASSPGLAGQETQYF.

The CDR3 DNA reads as TGTGCCACCGAGCGGGGGGGGTACAATGAGCAGTTCTTC. As protein: CATERGGYNEQFF. The gene calls are TRBV6-5 and TRBJ2-1; 10 bases fit TRBD2. CDR3 length: 13 residues. The ends lost 10 bases at V and 4 bases at J; junction bases unmatched: 4. Germline CDR1 MNHEY, CDR2 SVGAGI.

This rearrangement joins TRBV4-3 to TRBJ2-1; 7 bases map to TRBD2. The CDR3 is 13 residues long. CDR1 is LGHNA and CDR2 is YSLEER in the germline V gene. The ends lost 4 bases at V and 8 bases at J; junction bases unmatched: 5. The CDR3 DNA reads as TGCGCCAGCAGCCTGGGGGGGAGGGATGAGCAGTTCTTC. It yields the protein CASSLGGRDEQFF.

The chain recombines TRBV7-2 with TRBJ1-2; D may be TRBD1 (6 bases). The CDR3 length is 15 residues. Trimming took 1 base from V and 3 from J, leaving 12 bases between them. The germline gives CDR1 SGHTA, CDR2 FQGNSA. CDR3 bases: TGTGCCAGCAGCTTAGATGGTTACAGGGACTATGGCTACACCTTC. This codes for CASSLDGYRDYGYTF.

The chain is built from TRBV5-1 and TRBJ2-3, with TRBD2 matching 12 bases. The CDR3 runs to 16 residues. Losses at the gene ends were 4 bases for V and 2 bases for J; bases not matched to a gene: 5. CDR1 is SGHRS, CDR2 YFSETQ, per germline. The CDR3: CASSPTSGGNTDTQYF. For the CDR3, the DNA is TGCGCCAGCAGCCCTACTAGCGGGGGGAACACAGATACGCAGTATTTT.

The chain has TRBV7-6 and TRBJ2-1, with 10 bases aligning to TRBD2. Losses at the gene ends were 1 base for V and 0 bases for J; bases not matched to a gene: 9. The CDR3 sequence is 19 residues long. Germline values: CDR1 SGHVS, CDR2 FNYEAQ. In DNA, the CDR3 is TGTGCCAGCAGCTTAGGGGCTAGCGGGGGCCGTAGCTCCTACAATGAGCAGTTCTTC. This sequence encodes CASSLGASGGRSSYNEQFF.

The rearrangement links TRBV4-3 to TRBJ2-2; perhaps TRBD1 as D (6 bases). V lost 2 bases and J lost 7, with 14 bases in between. Germline CDR1 LGHNA, CDR2 YSLEER. This CDR3 comprises 15 residues. The chain's CDR3 is CASSQLLTGGGELFF. CDR3 nucleotide sequence: TGCGCCAGCAGCCAACTTTTGACAGGTGGCGGGGAGCTGTTTTTT.

The rearrangement joins TRBV5-1 to TRBJ1-2; 9 bases line up with TRBD1. The CDR3 spans 15 residues. Germline CDR1 reads SGHRS; CDR2 reads YFSETQ. Trimming took 1 base from V and 5 from J; bases not matched to a gene: 6. This CDR3 is CASSLTDRGGYGYTF. In nucleotides, the CDR3 is TGCGCCAGCAGCTTGACGGACAGGGGCGGGTATGGCTACACCTTC.

The chain combines TRBV11-2 with TRBJ2-1, with D tentatively TRBD2 (5 bases). Germline CDR1 is SGHAT and CDR2 is FQNNGV. The CDR3 consists of 15 residues. Trimming took off 6 bases at V and 6 bases at J, with 18 bases between the two ends. CDR3 residues: CASSPIGGQANEQFF. The CDR3 DNA reads as TGTGCCAGCAGTCCGATCGGAGGCCAAGCCAATGAGCAGTTCTTC.

This clone has a single count. The chain uses TRBV6-1 and TRBJ1-1, with D maybe TRBD1 (6 bases). This CDR3 is 18 amino acids long. The V and J ends lost 4 bases and 1 base respectively, with 22 bases between them. Per germline, CDR1 MNHNS and CDR2 SASEGT. In DNA form, the CDR3 reads TGTGCCAGCAGTGCCCCAACAGGGTATTGGCGTAAGAACACTGAAGCTTTCTTT. Translated: CASSAPTGYWRKNTEAFF.

This clone was observed a handful of times. The chain has TRBV4-2 and TRBJ2-1, with TRBD2 identical over 7 bases. Germline V gene lookup returns CDR1 LGHNA and CDR2 YNFKEQ. J gave up 8 bases and V 1 base, and 11 bases lay outside the gene matches. The CDR3 covers 16 residues. The CDR3 protein is CASSQGARQRGDEQFF. Written as DNA, the CDR3 is TGTGCCAGCAGCCAAGGGGCGCGTCAGCGGGGAGATGAGCAGTTCTTC.

The chain uses TRBV6-5 and TRBJ1-2; maybe TRBD1 (5 bases). Germline lookup yields CDR1 MNHEY and CDR2 SVGAGI. The CDR3 consists of 14 residues. Here the CDR3 reads CAVTGAEANYGYTF. The CDR3 nucleotides are TGTGCTGTCACTGGGGCCGAAGCTAACTATGGCTACACCTTC.

This clone was observed once. V usage is TRBV5-1 and J usage is TRBJ2-2; TRBD2 is a possible D gene (6 bases). The germline V gene encodes CDR1 SGHRS and CDR2 YFSETQ. There are 14 residues in the CDR3. Trimming removed 6 bases at V and 3 bases at J, with 12 bases between. In DNA, the CDR3 is TGCGCCAGCAACTGGGACTTCTACACCGGGGAGCTGTTTTTT. It codes for CASNWDFYTGELFF.

The V and J genes are TRBV4-3 and TRBJ2-7; D unresolved. This CDR3 comprises 16 residues. Germline V CDR1 and CDR2: LGHNA, YSLEER. Between the trimmed V and J ends, which lost 0 bases and 0 bases, there was a span of 12 bases. In nucleotides, the CDR3 is TGCGCCAGCAGCCAAGATCGGAGCGCGTACTCCTACGAGCAGTACTTC. It encodes CASSQDRSAYSYEQYF.

The chain carries TRBV6-1 and TRBJ2-3; D may be TRBD1 (5 bases). The CDR3 consists of 14 residues. Germline loops: CDR1 MNHNS, CDR2 SASEGT. Trimming pared 1 base from V and 8 bases from J, leaving 13 bases between. The CDR3 nucleotides read TGTGCCAGCAGTGAAGGGCGCAGGGCAGGTACGCAGTATTTT. Amino acids: CASSEGRRAGTQYF.

This chain uses TRBV7-2 with TRBJ2-7; 10 nucleotides agree with TRBD1. Trimming removed 5 bases from V and 1 base from J; junction bases left unmatched: 2. Looked up from germline, CDR1 is SGHTA and CDR2 is FQGNSA. This CDR3 contains 14 residues. Here the CDR3 reads CASSRDRGSYEQYF. CDR3 DNA: TGTGCCAGCAGCCGGGACAGGGGTTCCTACGAGCAGTACTTC.

This rearrangement joins TRBV7-2 to TRBJ2-1; 8 nucleotides line up with TRBD2. In germline, CDR1 is SGHTA, CDR2 FQGNSA. The J segment lost 2 bases and the V segment lost 5 bases, leaving 5 bases of the junction unmatched. CDR3 length equals 15 residues. CDR3 nucleotide sequence: TGTGCCAGCAGCCCCACGGGGGGGACCTACAATGAGCAGTTCTTC. Translated: CASSPTGGTYNEQFF.